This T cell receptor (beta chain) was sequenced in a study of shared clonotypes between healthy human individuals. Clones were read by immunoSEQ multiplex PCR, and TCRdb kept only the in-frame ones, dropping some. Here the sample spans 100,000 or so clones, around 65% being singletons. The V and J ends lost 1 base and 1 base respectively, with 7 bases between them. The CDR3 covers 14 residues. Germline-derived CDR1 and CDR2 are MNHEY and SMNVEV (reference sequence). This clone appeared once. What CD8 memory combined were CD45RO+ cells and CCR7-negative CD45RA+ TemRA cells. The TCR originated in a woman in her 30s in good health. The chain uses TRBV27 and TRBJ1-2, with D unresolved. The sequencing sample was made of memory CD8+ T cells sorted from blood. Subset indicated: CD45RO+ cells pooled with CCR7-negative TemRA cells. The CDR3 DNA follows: TGTGCCAGCAGTTTATATTTCGGTAACTATGGCTACACCTTC. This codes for CASSLYFGNYGYTF.